The T cell receptor beta chain described here comes from a study of regulatory T cells in long-lasting Graves disease. Findings of the study overall: Persistent Graves' patients possessed reduced TCR diversity relative to recently diagnosed ones.

Investigators prepared the TCR beta libraries by applying iRepertoire HTBI primers and Arm-PCR of CDR3 regions. TCRdb itself ran the multiplex PCR reads through MiXCR, one entry per CDR3 protein. The data contain 530,000 or so distinct CDR3 sequences, 13% of them singletons. This sample's time point: newly diagnosed GD, antithyroid drugs for less than 3 months. RNA extracted from PBMCs served as the sequencing template. The V gene lost 5 bases and the J gene lost 5 bases, with 13 bases spanning the gap. CDR1 and CDR2 from the germline V gene are DFQATT and SNEGSKA (reference sequence). The CDR3 totals 12 residues. Concerning this clonotype: Its antigen remains unknown.

These same data were also listed under a study on T cells in Graves' hyperthyroidism and ophthalmopathy.

The V gene is TRBV20-1, the J gene TRBJ2-7; TRBD1 is a possible D gene (5 bases). The sequence came from a man between 25 and 39 years old with Graves disease. This material consisted of peripheral blood mononuclear cells (PBMCs), taken at new diagnosis, from a patient treated with antithyroid drugs. In nucleotides, the CDR3 is TGCAGTGCTGCGCAGGGTTACGACGAGCAGTACTTC. It is translated as CSAAQGYDEQYF.